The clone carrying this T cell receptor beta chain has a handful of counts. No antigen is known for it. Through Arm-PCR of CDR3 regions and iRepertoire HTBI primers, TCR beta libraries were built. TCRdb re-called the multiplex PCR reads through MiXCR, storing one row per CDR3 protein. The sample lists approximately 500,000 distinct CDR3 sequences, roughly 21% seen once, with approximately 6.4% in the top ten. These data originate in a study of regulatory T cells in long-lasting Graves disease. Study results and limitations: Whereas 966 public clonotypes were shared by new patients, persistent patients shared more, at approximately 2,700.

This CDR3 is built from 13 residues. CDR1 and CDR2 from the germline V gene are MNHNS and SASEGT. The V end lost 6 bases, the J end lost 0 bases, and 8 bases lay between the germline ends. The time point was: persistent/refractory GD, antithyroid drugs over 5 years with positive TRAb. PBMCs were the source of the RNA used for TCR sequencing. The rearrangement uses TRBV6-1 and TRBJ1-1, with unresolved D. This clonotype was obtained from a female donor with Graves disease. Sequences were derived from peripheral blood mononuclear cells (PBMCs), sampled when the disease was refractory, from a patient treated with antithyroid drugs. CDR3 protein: CASRFRMNTEAFF. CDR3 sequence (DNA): TGTGCCAGCAGATTCAGGATGAACACTGAAGCTTTCTTT.